In this sample, the clone carrying this T cell receptor (beta chain) turned up many times. The data are from a study of early T cells in non-severe SARS-CoV-2 infection. Each CDR3 protein is one row after TCRdb ran MiXCR on the 5' RACE reads. The sample yields under 35,000 distinct CDR3 sequences, about 4.2% seen once. The V segment lost 10 bases and the J segment 3 bases; nucleotides outside the gene matches: 4. CDR1 is KGHDR, CDR2 SFDVKD, per germline. The CDR3 runs 14 residues. This TCR was recovered from an adult who was a healthcare worker with PCR-confirmed SARS-CoV-2 infection or an uninfected control (not recorded which). The rearrangement joins TRBV24-1 to TRBJ2-1; 11 bases fit TRBD1. The material sequenced was whole blood. DNA for the CDR3: TGTGCCACTAGGGGACAGGGGGGCTACAATGAGCAGTTCTTC. This gives the protein CATRGQGGYNEQFF.